A single sample gave rise to the 29 T cell receptor beta chains below, sequenced in a study of blood T cell repertoires in COVID-19. Profiling relied on immunoSEQ multiplex PCR, and the TCRdb table lists in-frame clones only, not all of them. The profile shows about 220,000 clones, 80% to 90% of them singletons. The sample comprised PBMCs or T cells enriched from blood (not recorded which). The receptor source for this set is a young woman in a cohort exposed to, infected with or recovered from COVID-19 (not recorded which).

The V and J genes are TRBV6-6 and TRBJ2-7, with D maybe TRBD1 (6 bases). Germline V gene sequence: CDR1 MNHNY, CDR2 SVGAGI (reference sequence). V was trimmed by 6 bases and J by 10 bases, leaving 19 bases between them. This CDR3 has 13 residues. The CDR3 loop is CASSPRDIGNQYF. CDR3 coding DNA: TGTGCCAGCAGCCCGAGGGACATTGGGAACCAGTACTTC.

This chain connects TRBV19 to TRBJ1-1; D is unclear. The CDR3 has 15 residues. CDR1 and CDR2 (germline): LNHDA, SQIVND (reference sequence). The V end was cut by 3 bases, the J end by 4 bases, with 15 bases between. CDR3 in DNA: TGTGCCAGTAGTATCCCTGGGCCTCGGATCACTGAAGCTTTCTTT. It translates to CASSIPGPRITEAFF.

The V call is TRBV5-1, the J call TRBJ1-1, with D perhaps matching TRBD1 (5 bases). The CDR3 runs to 15 residues. V gave up 1 base and J gave up 1 base, with 11 bases separating them. The germline gives CDR1 SGHRS, CDR2 YFSETQ. CDR3 sequence reads: CASSLWWRGNTEAFF. The CDR3 DNA reads as TGCGCCAGCAGCTTGTGGTGGAGGGGGAACACTGAAGCTTTCTTT.

Note on this clone: Other DNA sequences within the sample encode an identical CDR3. This chain joins TRBV3-1 (or the pseudogene TRBV3-2) and TRBJ1-5; D not resolved. Germline CDR1 LGHDT, CDR2 YNNKEL (reference sequence). The CDR3 is 13 residues long. Trimming shortened V by 0 bases and J by 4 bases, and 4 bases separated the two germline ends. The CDR3 DNA reads as TGTGCCAGCAGCCAAGATCGGAATCAGCCCCAGCATTTT. Residues: CASSQDRNQPQHF.

The CDR3 DNA follows: TGTGCCAGCAGCGTAACTAGCGGGAGCACAGATACGCAGTATTTT. Translation: CASSVTSGSTDTQYF. The chain employs TRBV9 and TRBJ2-3; 9 bases line up with TRBD2. The V gene's germline CDR1 is SGDLS and CDR2 YYNGEE. V lost 1 base, J lost 0 bases, and 0 bases stayed unmatched. This CDR3 has 15 amino acids.

The chain recombines TRBV11-2 with TRBJ2-1, with TRBD2 matching over 11 bases. Germline-derived CDR1 and CDR2 are SGHAT and FQNNGV. Trimming at V came to 5 bases and at J to 9 bases, leaving 9 bases not matched to a gene. The length of the CDR3 is 15 residues. The CDR3, as DNA: TGTGCCAGCAGCCTCGGACTAGCGGGCCTGGGTGAGCAGTTCTTC. As protein: CASSLGLAGLGEQFF.

This chain joins TRBV5-1 and TRBJ1-1; the match to TRBD1 covers 7 bases. With V trimmed by 3 bases and J by 11 bases, 13 bases remained unmatched. CDR1 and CDR2 (germline): SGHRS, YFSETQ. The CDR3 covers 14 residues. The CDR3 DNA is TGCGCCAGCAGCTCCGACAAGGACAGGAGAGTGGCTTTCTTT. The encoded protein is CASSSDKDRRVAFF.

V usage is TRBV28 and J usage is TRBJ2-7; 9 bases line up with TRBD1. J lost 4 bases, V lost 3 bases, and 13 bases had no gene match. Germline lookup yields CDR1 MDHEN and CDR2 SYDVKM. The CDR3 runs to 17 residues. This chain's CDR3 is CASSFRPGTGWRYEQYF. The CDR3 DNA reads as TGTGCCAGCAGTTTCCGACCCGGGACAGGGTGGCGGTACGAGCAGTACTTC. The full variable domain, completed using reference TRBV28 and TRBJ2-7, is DVKVTQSSRYLVKRTGEKVFLECVQDMDHENMFWYRQDPGLGLRLIYFSYDVKMKEKGDIPEGYSVSREKKERFSLILESASTNQTSMYLCASSFRPGTGWRYEQYFGPGTRLTVT.

This CDR3 reads CASSLGADLMNTEAFF. The CDR3 nucleotides are TGTGCCAGCAGCTTAGGGGCAGACCTCATGAACACTGAAGCTTTCTTT. V and J are TRBV7-6 and TRBJ1-1, with D uncertain. The germline V and J ends were trimmed by 1 base and 0 bases, with 12 bases remaining between them. Germline V gene data show CDR1 as SGHVS and CDR2 as FNYEAQ. The CDR3 length is 16 residues. Full variable domain (missing parts from reference TRBV7-6 and TRBJ1-1): GAGVSQSPRYKVTKRGQDVALRCDPISGHVSLYWYRQALGQGPEFLTYFNYEAQQDKSGLPNDRFSAERPEGSISTLTIQRTEQRDSAMYRCASSLGADLMNTEAFFGQGTRLTVV.

The rearrangement links TRBV5-6 to TRBJ2-7, with unresolved D. The CDR3 has 13 amino acids. Deletions cut 0 bases from V and 3 bases from J, with 7 bases between. Germline lookup yields CDR1 SGHDT and CDR2 YYEEEE. The CDR3 here is CASSLGYFYEQYF. In DNA, the CDR3 is TGTGCCAGCAGCTTGGGGTACTTCTACGAGCAGTACTTC.

The chain employs TRBV18 and TRBJ1-3; TRBD1 matches 8 bases. The CDR3 consists of 18 residues. Germline V lookup: CDR1 KGHSH, CDR2 LQKENI. The V and J ends lost 6 bases and 0 bases, in that order; junction bases with no gene match: 13. The CDR3 nucleotides are TGTGCCAGCTCTCGAGGACAGGGACGGGTGAGCTCTGGAAACACCATATATTTT. Translated: CASSRGQGRVSSGNTIYF.

CDR3: CASSYSTGGAAFF. For the CDR3, the DNA is TGTGCCAGCAGTTACTCGACAGGGGGCGCGGCTTTCTTT. This chain connects TRBV6-2 or TRBV6-3 to TRBJ1-1, with 10 positions matching TRBD1. The ends lost 0 bases at V and 11 bases at J; junction bases unmatched: 3. CDR3 length: 13 amino acids. Germline CDR1 reads MNHEY; CDR2 reads SVGEGT.

The chain links TRBV10-2 to TRBJ1-5; 10 bases line up with TRBD1. The CDR3 length is 13 residues. J lost 5 bases, V lost 7 bases, and 2 bases had no gene match. In germline, CDR1 is WSHSY, CDR2 SAAADI. In DNA, the CDR3 is TGCGCCAGCAAGGACAGGGGGGATCAGCCCCAGCATTTT. It yields the protein CASKDRGDQPQHF.

The V and J genes are TRBV7-2 and TRBJ2-1, with 13 nucleotides matching TRBD2. V shed 5 bases, J shed 4 bases, and the junction held 11 bases outside the gene matches. The CDR3 loop spans 18 amino acids. The germline V gene encodes CDR1 SGHTA and CDR2 FQGNSA. Written as DNA, the CDR3 is TGTGCCAGCAGCCTCCTCCTAAGACTAGCGGGAGGATACAATGAGCAGTTCTTC. Amino acid sequence: CASSLLLRLAGGYNEQFF.

The genes are TRBV5-6 and TRBJ1-2, with 7 bases identical to TRBD1. V lost 1 base and J lost 7; bases outside the gene matches: 10. The CDR3 runs to 15 residues. CDR1 is SGHDT and CDR2 is YYEEEE in the germline V gene. CDR3 protein: CASSLRDSRYFGYTF. CDR3 in DNA: TGTGCCAGCAGCTTGAGGGACAGCCGATATTTTGGCTACACCTTC.

This chain connects TRBV28 to TRBJ2-2; 10 bases map to TRBD1. V shed 5 bases and J 7 bases; nucleotides not matched to a gene: 7. There are 15 residues in the CDR3. Germline V CDR1 and CDR2: MDHEN, SYDVKM. Here the CDR3 reads CASSPWTGGNGELFF. In nucleotides, the CDR3 is TGTGCCAGCAGTCCTTGGACAGGGGGTAACGGGGAGCTGTTTTTT.

This clone has just a few counts. The rearrangement joins TRBV9 to TRBJ2-2, with TRBD2 identical over 15 bases. This CDR3 comprises 17 residues. Germline CDR1 SGDLS, CDR2 YYNGEE. Losses at the gene ends were 0 bases for V and 5 bases for J; bases not matched to a gene: 2. The CDR3 coding sequence is TGTGCCAGCAGCGTAGCGGGACTAGCGGGAGGTACCGGGGAGCTGTTTTTT. Protein product: CASSVAGLAGGTGELFF.

The rearrangement joins TRBV7-6 to TRBJ1-6, with no clear D. The CDR3 is 15 residues long. The germline CDR1 and CDR2 sequences are SGHVS and FNYEAQ. V was pared by 3 bases and J by 5 bases, with 11 bases between. The CDR3 nucleotides are TGTGCCAGCAGCTTTAACAGTCTCAATAATTCACCCCTCCACTTT. Its translation is CASSFNSLNNSPLHF.

The chain combines TRBV5-1 with TRBJ1-2, with D possibly TRBD1 on 5 matching bases. CDR3 length equals 14 residues. CDR1 and CDR2 from the germline V gene are SGHRS and YFSETQ. V was trimmed by 1 base and J by 6 bases, leaving 13 bases between them. In nucleotides, the CDR3 is TGCGCCAGCAGCTTGAGACGGGGGATGGATGGCTACACCTTC. Amino acids: CASSLRRGMDGYTF. The full variable domain, in which reference TRBV5-1 and TRBJ1-2 provide the parts outside the CDR3, is KAGVTQTPRYLIKTRGQQVTLSCSPISGHRSVSWYQQTPGQGLQFLFEYFSETQRNKGNFPGRFSGRQFSNSRSEMNVSTLELGDSALYLCASSLRRGMDGYTFGSGTRLTVV.

The CDR3 region is CASSQAPGTVFEDTEAFF. CDR3 bases: TGCGCCAGCAGCCAGGCCCCCGGGACAGTTTTTGAGGACACTGAAGCTTTCTTT. This rearrangement joins TRBV4-1 to TRBJ1-1; 7 bases are a match to TRBD1. The J segment lost 3 bases and the V segment lost 3 bases, leaving 16 bases of the junction unmatched. Germline CDR1 and CDR2: MGHRA and YSYEKL. This CDR3 contains 18 residues.

The rearrangement uses TRBV9 and TRBJ2-1; 8 nucleotides line up with TRBD1. There are 12 residues in the CDR3. J was trimmed by 9 bases and V by 3 bases; bases with no gene match: 2. Per the germline V gene, CDR1 is SGDLS and CDR2 is YYNGEE. The CDR3: CASSADRGEQFF. The DNA for the CDR3 is TGTGCCAGCAGCGCCGACAGGGGTGAGCAGTTCTTC. Together with reference TRBV9 and TRBJ2-1, the CDR3 gives the full variable domain: DSGVTQTPKHLITATGQRVTLRCSPRSGDLSVYWYQQSLDQGLQFLIQYYNGEERAKGNILERFSAQQFPDLHSELNLSSLELGDSALYFCASSADRGEQFFGPGTRLTVL.

The chain joins TRBV24-1 to TRBJ1-2; D possibly corresponds to TRBD1 (5 bases). CDR1 is KGHDR, CDR2 SFDVKD, per germline. The CDR3 length is 12 residues. With 5 bases removed from V and 8 bases from J, the gap between germline ends came to 11 bases. CDR3 region: CATSALGGGYTF. The CDR3 nucleotides are TGTGCCACCAGTGCCCTGGGGGGAGGCTACACCTTC.

The chain links TRBV7-9 to TRBJ2-1; TRBD2 is a possible D gene (5 bases). The CDR3 spans 15 residues. Deletions cut 5 bases from V and 6 bases from J, with 17 bases between. CDR1 SEHNR and CDR2 FQNEAQ come from the germline V gene (reference sequence). Here the CDR3 reads CASSIHGGLGNEQFF. Written as DNA, the CDR3 is TGTGCCAGCAGCATCCACGGAGGCTTGGGCAATGAGCAGTTCTTC.

J is TRBJ1-2 and V is TRBV9; D remains unclear. Trimming shortened V by 0 bases and J by 6 bases, and 15 bases separated the two germline ends. The CDR3 runs 15 residues. CDR1 and CDR2 from the germline V gene are SGDLS and YYNGEE. The DNA of the CDR3 is TGTGCCAGCAGCGTAGGACGGGGAGCCTGGAATGGCTACACCTTC. This sequence encodes CASSVGRGAWNGYTF. The variable domain in full, completed from reference TRBV9 and TRBJ1-2, reads DSGVTQTPKHLITATGQRVTLRCSPRSGDLSVYWYQQSLDQGLQFLIQYYNGEERAKGNILERFSAQQFPDLHSELNLSSLELGDSALYFCASSVGRGAWNGYTFGSGTRLTVV.

The chain combines TRBV27 with TRBJ2-7, with TRBD1 as a possible D gene (6 bases). Between the trimmed V and J ends, which lost 5 bases and 3 bases, there was a span of 14 bases. This CDR3 spans 14 amino acids. Germline CDR1 MNHEY, CDR2 SMNVEV (reference sequence). The CDR3 protein is CASSTPGQGYEQYF. CDR3 DNA sequence: TGTGCCAGCAGTACACCGGGACAAGGCTACGAGCAGTACTTC.

The genes are TRBV3-1 (or the pseudogene TRBV3-2) and TRBJ1-1; D is unresolved. The V and J ends lost 4 bases and 5 bases respectively, with 14 bases between them. The germline CDR1 and CDR2 sequences are LGHDT and YNNKEL (reference sequence). The CDR3 consists of 14 residues. The CDR3 loop is CASSPMRRGTEAFF. For the CDR3, the DNA is TGTGCCAGCAGCCCAATGAGACGGGGAACTGAAGCTTTCTTT.

This clone came up once. V usage is TRBV5-6 and J usage is TRBJ2-1, with 7 bases fitting TRBD2. The CDR3 totals 15 residues. V lost 5 bases to trimming and J lost 8 bases; unmatched junction nucleotides: 13. CDR1 is SGHDT, CDR2 YYEEEE, per germline. This chain's CDR3 is CASSRAGVGMDEQFF. The CDR3 bases are TGTGCCAGCAGTAGGGCGGGGGTAGGTATGGATGAGCAGTTCTTC. The complete variable domain, with remaining parts taken from reference TRBV5-6 and TRBJ2-1, reads DAGVTQSPTHLIKTRGQQVTLRCSPKSGHDTVSWYQQALGQGPQFIFQYYEEEERQRGNFPDRFSGHQFPNYSSELNVNALLLGDSALYLCASSRAGVGMDEQFFGPGTRLTVL.

The rearrangement links TRBV18 to TRBJ1-3, with D tentatively TRBD1 (6 bases). V gave up 3 bases and J gave up 1 base, with 13 bases separating them. Germline assignment: CDR1 KGHSH and CDR2 LQKENI. The CDR3 extends over 16 amino acids. Written as DNA, the CDR3 is TGTGCCAGCTCACCGGTAGGACAGAATTCTGGAAACACCATATATTTT. Its protein product is CASSPVGQNSGNTIYF.

In this sample, this clone turned up once. CDR3 sequence reads: CAWISRGFNGYTF. The CDR3 DNA reads as TGTGCCTGGATTTCGAGGGGGTTCAATGGCTACACCTTC. The chain uses TRBV30 and TRBJ1-2; possible D gene TRBD1, 6 bases. Germline CDR1 GTSNPN, CDR2 SVGIG (reference sequence). The CDR3 sequence is 13 residues long. Between the trimmed V and J ends, which lost 4 bases and 6 bases, there was a span of 15 bases.